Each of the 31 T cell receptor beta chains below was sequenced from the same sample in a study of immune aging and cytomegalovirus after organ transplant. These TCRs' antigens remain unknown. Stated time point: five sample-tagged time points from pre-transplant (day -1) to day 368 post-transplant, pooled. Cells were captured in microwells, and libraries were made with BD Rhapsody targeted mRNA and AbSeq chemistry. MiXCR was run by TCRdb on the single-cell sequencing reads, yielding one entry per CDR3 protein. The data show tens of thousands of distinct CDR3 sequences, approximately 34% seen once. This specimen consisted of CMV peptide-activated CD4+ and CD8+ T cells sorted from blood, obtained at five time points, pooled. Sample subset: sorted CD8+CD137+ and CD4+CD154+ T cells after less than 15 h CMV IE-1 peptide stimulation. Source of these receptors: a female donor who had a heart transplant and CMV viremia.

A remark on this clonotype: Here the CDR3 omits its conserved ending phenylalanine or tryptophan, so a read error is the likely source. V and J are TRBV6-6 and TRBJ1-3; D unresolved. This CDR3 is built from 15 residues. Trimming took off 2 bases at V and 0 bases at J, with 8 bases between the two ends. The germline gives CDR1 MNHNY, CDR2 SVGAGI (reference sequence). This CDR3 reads CASSYGVCSGNTIYL. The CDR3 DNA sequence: TGTGCCAGCAGTTACGGGGTGTGCTCTGGAAACACCATATATCTT.

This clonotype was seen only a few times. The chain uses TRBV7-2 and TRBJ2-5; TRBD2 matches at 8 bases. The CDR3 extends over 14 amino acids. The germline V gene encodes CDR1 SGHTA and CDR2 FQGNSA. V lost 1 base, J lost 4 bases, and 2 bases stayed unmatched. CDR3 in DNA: TGTGCCAGCAGCTTAGACGGGAGGGCAGAGACCCAGTACTTC. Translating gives CASSLDGRAETQYF.

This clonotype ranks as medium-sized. This CDR3 is CSASGLRGEAFF. CDR3 nucleotides: TGCAGTGCTAGCGGTCTCCGGGGTGAAGCTTTCTTT. The chain uses TRBV20-1 and TRBJ1-1, with D unresolved. Germline V gene lookup returns CDR1 DFQATT and CDR2 SNEGSKA (reference sequence). The CDR3 extends over 12 amino acids. The V end was cut by 3 bases, the J end by 7 bases, with 12 bases between.

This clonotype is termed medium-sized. The CDR3 nucleotides read TGCGCCAGCAGCCAAGATGCGGGGACTAACTCTCTCTCCGGGGAGCTGTTTTTT. It encodes CASSQDAGTNSLSGELFF. The chain is built from TRBV4-1 and TRBJ2-2; 7 bases line up with TRBD2. CDR3 size: 18 residues. Germline V gives CDR1 MGHRA, CDR2 YSYEKL. The V and J ends lost 0 bases and 6 bases, in that order; junction bases with no gene match: 13.

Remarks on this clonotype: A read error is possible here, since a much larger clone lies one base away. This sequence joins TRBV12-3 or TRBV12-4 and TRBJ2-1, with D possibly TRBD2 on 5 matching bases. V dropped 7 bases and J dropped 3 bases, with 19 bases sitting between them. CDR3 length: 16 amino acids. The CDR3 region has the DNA TGTGCCAGCAATTTGGGCCGGGGAAATCGCTACAATGAGCAGTTCTTC. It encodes CASNLGRGNRYNEQFF.

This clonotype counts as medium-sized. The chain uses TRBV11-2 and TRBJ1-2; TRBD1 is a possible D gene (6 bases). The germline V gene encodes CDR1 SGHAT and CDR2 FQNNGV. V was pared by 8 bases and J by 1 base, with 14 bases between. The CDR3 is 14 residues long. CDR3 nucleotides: TGTGCCAGCGGGCGGGACACCTTTAACTATGGCTACACCTTC. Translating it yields CASGRDTFNYGYTF.

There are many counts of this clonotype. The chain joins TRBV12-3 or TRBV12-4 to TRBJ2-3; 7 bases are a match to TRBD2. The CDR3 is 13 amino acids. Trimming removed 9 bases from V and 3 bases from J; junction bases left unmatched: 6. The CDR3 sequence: CASRAGETDTQYF. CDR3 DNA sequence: TGTGCCAGTAGGGCGGGAGAAACAGATACGCAGTATTTT.

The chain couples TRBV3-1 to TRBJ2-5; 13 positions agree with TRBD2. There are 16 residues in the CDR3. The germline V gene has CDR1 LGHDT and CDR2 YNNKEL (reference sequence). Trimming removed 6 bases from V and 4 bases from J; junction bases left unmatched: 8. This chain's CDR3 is CASSRTSGSSGETQYF. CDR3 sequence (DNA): TGTGCCAGCAGTCGGACTAGCGGGAGTAGCGGAGAGACCCAGTACTTC.

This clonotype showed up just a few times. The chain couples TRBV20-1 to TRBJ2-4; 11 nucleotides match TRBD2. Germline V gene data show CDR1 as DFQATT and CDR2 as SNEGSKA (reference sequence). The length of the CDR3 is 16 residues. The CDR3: CGGLAGGGLRKNIQYF. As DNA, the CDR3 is TGCGGCGGACTAGCGGGCGGAGGACTCCGCAAAAACATTCAGTACTTC.

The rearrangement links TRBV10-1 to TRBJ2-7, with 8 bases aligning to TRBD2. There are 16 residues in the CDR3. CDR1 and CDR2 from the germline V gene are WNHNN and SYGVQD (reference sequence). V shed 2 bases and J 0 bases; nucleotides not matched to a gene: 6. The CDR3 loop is CASSEGSGTSSYEQYF. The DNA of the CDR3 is TGCGCCAGCAGTGAGGGTTCCGGGACTAGCTCCTACGAGCAGTACTTC.

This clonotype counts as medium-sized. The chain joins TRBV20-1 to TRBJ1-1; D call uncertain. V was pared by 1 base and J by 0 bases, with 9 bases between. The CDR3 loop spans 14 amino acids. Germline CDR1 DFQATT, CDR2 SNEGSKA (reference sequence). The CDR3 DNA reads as TGCAGTGCTAGAGCTGGAAATATGAACACTGAAGCTTTCTTT. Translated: CSARAGNMNTEAFF.

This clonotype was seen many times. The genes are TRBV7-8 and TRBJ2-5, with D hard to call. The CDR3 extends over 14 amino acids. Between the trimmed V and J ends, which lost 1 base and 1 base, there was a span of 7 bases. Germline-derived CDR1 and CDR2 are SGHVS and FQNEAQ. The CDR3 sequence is CASSLVGSQETQYF. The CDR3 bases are TGTGCCAGCAGCTTAGTTGGCAGCCAAGAGACCCAGTACTTC.

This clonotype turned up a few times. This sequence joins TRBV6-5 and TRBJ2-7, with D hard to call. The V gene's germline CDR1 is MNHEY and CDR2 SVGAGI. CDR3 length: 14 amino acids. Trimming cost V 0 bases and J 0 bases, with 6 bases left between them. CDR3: CASSYSRSSYEQYF. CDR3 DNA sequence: TGTGCCAGCAGTTACTCCAGGAGCTCCTACGAGCAGTACTTC.

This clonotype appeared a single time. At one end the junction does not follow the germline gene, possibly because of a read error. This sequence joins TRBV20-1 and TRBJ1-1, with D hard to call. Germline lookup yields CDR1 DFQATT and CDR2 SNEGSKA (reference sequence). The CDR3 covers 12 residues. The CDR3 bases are TGCGGTGCAAGAACCGGGAACACTGAAGCTTTCTTT. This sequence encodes CGARTGNTEAFF.

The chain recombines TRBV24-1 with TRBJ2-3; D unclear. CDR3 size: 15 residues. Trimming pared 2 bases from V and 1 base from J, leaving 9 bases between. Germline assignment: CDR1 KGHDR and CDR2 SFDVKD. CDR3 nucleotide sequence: TGTGCCACCAGTGATTCAATCCCGGGCACAGATACGCAGTATTTT. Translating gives CATSDSIPGTDTQYF.

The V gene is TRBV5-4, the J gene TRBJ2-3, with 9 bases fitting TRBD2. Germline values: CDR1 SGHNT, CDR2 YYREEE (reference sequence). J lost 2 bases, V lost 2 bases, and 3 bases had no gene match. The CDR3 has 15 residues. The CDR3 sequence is CASSFLAGITDTQYF. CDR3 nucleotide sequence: TGTGCCAGCAGCTTTCTAGCGGGGATCACAGATACGCAGTATTTT.

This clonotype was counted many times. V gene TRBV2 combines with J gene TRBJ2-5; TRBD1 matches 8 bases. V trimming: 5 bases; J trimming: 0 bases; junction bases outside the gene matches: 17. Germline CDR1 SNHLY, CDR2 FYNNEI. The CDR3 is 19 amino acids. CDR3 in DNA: TGTGCCAGCAGTCCGCGACAGGGGCGGAACTTGAAGGACCAAGAGACCCAGTACTTC. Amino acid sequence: CASSPRQGRNLKDQETQYF. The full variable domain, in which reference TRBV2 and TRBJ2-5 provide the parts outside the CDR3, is EPEVTQTPSHQVTQMGQEVILRCVPISNHLYFYWYRQILGQKVEFLVSFYNNEISEKSEIFDDQFSVERPDGSNFTLKIRSTKLEDSAMYFCASSPRQGRNLKDQETQYFGPGTRLLVL.

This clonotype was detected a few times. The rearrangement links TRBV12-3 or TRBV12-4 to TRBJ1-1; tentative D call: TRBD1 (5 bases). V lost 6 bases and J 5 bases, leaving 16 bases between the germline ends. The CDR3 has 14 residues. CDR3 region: CASSYAGLRTEAFF. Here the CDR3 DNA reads TGTGCCAGCAGCTACGCGGGGCTGAGGACTGAAGCTTTCTTT.

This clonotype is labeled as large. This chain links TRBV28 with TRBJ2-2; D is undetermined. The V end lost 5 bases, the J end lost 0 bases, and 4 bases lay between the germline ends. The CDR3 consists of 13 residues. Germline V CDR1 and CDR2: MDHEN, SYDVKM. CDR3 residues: CASSPPNTGELFF. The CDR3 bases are TGTGCCAGCAGTCCCCCGAACACCGGGGAGCTGTTTTTT. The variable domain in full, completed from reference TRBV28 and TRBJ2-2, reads DVKVTQSSRYLVKRTGEKVFLECVQDMDHENMFWYRQDPGLGLRLIYFSYDVKMKEKGDIPEGYSVSREKKERFSLILESASTNQTSMYLCASSPPNTGELFFGEGSRLTVL.

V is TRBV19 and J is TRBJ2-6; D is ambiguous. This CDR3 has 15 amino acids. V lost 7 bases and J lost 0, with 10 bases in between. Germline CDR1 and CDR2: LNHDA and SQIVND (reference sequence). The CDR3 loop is CASNSVHSGANVLTF. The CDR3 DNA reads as TGTGCCAGTAATTCCGTGCACTCTGGGGCCAACGTCCTGACTTTC. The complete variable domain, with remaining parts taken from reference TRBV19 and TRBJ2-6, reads DGGITQSPKYLFRKEGQNVTLSCEQNLNHDAMYWYRQDPGQGLRLIYYSQIVNDFQKGDIAEGYSVSREKKESFPLTVTSAQKNPTAFYLCASNSVHSGANVLTFGAGSRLTVL.

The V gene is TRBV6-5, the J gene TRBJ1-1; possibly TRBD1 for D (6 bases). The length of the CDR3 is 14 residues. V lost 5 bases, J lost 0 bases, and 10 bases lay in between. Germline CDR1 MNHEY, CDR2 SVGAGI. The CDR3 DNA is TGTGCCAGCAGTCGGGACACCATGAACACTGAAGCTTTCTTT. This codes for CASSRDTMNTEAFF.

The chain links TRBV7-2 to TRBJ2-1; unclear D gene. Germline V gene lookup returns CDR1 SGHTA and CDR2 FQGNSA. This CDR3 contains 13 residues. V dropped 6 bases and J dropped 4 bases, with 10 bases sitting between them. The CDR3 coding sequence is TGTGCCAGCAGATTTGACACTTACAATGAGCAGTTCTTC. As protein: CASRFDTYNEQFF. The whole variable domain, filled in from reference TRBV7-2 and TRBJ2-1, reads GAGVSQSPSNKVTEKGKDVELRCDPISGHTALYWYRQSLGQGLEFLIYFQGNSAPDKSGLPSDRFSAERTGGSVSTLTIQRTQQEDSAVYLCASRFDTYNEQFFGPGTRLTVL.

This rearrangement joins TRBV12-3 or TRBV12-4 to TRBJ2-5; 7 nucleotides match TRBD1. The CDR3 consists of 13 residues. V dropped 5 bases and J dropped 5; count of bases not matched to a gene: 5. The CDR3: CASSGDSRETQYF. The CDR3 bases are TGTGCCAGCAGTGGGGACAGTCGGGAGACCCAGTACTTC.

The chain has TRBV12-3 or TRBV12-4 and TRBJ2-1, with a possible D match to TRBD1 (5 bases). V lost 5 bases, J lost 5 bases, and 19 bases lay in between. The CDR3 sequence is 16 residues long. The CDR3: CASSPRQWSVDNEQFF. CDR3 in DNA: TGTGCCAGCAGTCCCCGACAGTGGAGCGTTGACAATGAGCAGTTCTTC.

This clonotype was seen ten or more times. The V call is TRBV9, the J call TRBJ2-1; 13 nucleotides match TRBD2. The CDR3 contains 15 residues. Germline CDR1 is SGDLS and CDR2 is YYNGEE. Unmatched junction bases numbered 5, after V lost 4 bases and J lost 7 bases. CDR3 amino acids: CASSRTSGSLNEQFF. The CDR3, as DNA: TGTGCCAGCAGCCGGACTAGCGGGAGTTTAAATGAGCAGTTCTTC.

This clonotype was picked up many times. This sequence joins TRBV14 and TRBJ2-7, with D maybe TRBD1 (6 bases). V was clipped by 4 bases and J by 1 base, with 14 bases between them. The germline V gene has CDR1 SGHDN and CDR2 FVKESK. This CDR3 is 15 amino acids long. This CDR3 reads CASSPGHSNSYEQYF. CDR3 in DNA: TGTGCCAGCAGCCCGGGACATTCGAATTCCTACGAGCAGTACTTC.

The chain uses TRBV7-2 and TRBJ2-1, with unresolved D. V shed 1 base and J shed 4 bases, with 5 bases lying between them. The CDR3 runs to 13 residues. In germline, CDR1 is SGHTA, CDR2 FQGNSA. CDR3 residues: CASSLVVYNEQFF. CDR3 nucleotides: TGTGCCAGCAGCTTAGTAGTTTACAATGAGCAGTTCTTC. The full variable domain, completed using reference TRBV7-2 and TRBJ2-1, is GAGVSQSPSNKVTEKGKDVELRCDPISGHTALYWYRQSLGQGLEFLIYFQGNSAPDKSGLPSDRFSAERTGGSVSTLTIQRTQQEDSAVYLCASSLVVYNEQFFGPGTRLTVL.

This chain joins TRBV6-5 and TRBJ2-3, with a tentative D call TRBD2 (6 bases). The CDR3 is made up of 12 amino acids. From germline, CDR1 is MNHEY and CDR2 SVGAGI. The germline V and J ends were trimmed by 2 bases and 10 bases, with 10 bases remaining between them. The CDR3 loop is CASSYPGEAQYF. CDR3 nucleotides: TGTGCCAGCAGTTACCCCGGGGAGGCGCAGTATTTT.

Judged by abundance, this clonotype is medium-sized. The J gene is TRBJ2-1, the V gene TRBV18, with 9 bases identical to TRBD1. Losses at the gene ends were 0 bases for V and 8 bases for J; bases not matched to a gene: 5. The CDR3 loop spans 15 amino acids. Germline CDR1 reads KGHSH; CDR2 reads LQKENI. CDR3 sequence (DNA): TGTGCCAGCTCACCACCGGGACAGGGTATCCATGAGCAGTTCTTC. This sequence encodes CASSPPGQGIHEQFF.

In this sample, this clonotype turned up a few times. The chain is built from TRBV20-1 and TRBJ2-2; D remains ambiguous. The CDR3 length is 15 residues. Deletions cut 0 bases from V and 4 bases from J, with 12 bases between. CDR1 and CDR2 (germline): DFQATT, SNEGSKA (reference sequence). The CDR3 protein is CSARDSRLSTGELFF. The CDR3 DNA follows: TGCAGTGCTAGAGACTCGCGTTTGAGCACCGGGGAGCTGTTTTTT.

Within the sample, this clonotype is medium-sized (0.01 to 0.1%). The CDR3 protein is CAWSRTSGETQYF. The CDR3 DNA sequence: TGTGCCTGGAGTCGGACTAGCGGGGAGACCCAGTACTTC. V gene TRBV30 combines with J gene TRBJ2-5; 11 bases align to TRBD2. The V gene's germline CDR1 is GTSNPN and CDR2 SVGIG (reference sequence). Trimming cost V 2 bases and J 5 bases; bases outside gene matches: 1. The CDR3 runs to 13 residues.